Below, 27 T cell receptor beta chains from the same sample are listed, as sequenced in a study of early T cells in non-severe SARS-CoV-2 infection. In TCRdb, the 5' RACE reads were re-called with MiXCR into one record per CDR3 protein. The table has 66,000 or so distinct CDR3 sequences, under 14% seen once. Sequencing used whole blood. These TCRs come from an adult who was a healthcare worker with PCR-confirmed SARS-CoV-2 infection or an uninfected control (not recorded which).

There are many counts of this clonotype. This rearrangement joins TRBV7-6 to TRBJ2-5; 10 nucleotides agree with TRBD2. The trim removed 2 bases at V and 5 bases at J, leaving 8 bases unmatched. The CDR3 runs to 16 residues. The V gene's germline CDR1 is SGHVS and CDR2 FNYEAQ. The CDR3 loop is CASSLRSGGALETQYF. CDR3 DNA: TGTGCCAGCAGCTTACGGAGCGGGGGGGCCTTGGAGACCCAGTACTTC. The variable domain in full, completed from reference TRBV7-6 and TRBJ2-5, reads GAGVSQSPRYKVTKRGQDVALRCDPISGHVSLYWYRQALGQGPEFLTYFNYEAQQDKSGLPNDRFSAERPEGSISTLTIQRTEQRDSAMYRCASSLRSGGALETQYFGPGTRLLVL.

This clonotype was picked up many times. This chain links TRBV11-2 with TRBJ2-6, with no clear D. The V gene's germline CDR1 is SGHAT and CDR2 FQNNGV. The V and J ends lost 1 base and 4 bases respectively, with 2 bases between them. CDR3 size: 13 residues. CDR3 coding DNA: TGTGCCAGCAGCTTAGCCGGGGCCAACGTCCTGACTTTC. Its protein product is CASSLAGANVLTF.

The chain uses TRBV10-2 and TRBJ2-7; TRBD1 is a possible D gene (6 bases). Deletions cut 1 base from V and 0 bases from J, with 7 bases between. Germline V gene data show CDR1 as WSHSY and CDR2 as SAAADI. This CDR3 has 14 amino acids. Written as DNA, the CDR3 is TGCGCCAGCAGTGAGTACAGGGTCTCCTACGAGCAGTACTTC. Protein sequence: CASSEYRVSYEQYF.

This clonotype was counted only a few times. CDR3: CASRRDRVSDNEQFF. The DNA for the CDR3 is TGTGCCAGCAGACGAGACAGGGTGTCCGACAATGAGCAGTTCTTC. The chain couples TRBV7-9 to TRBJ2-1; 7 bases are shared with TRBD1. Germline CDR1 SEHNR, CDR2 FQNEAQ (reference sequence). Trimming took 6 bases from V and 5 from J; bases not matched to a gene: 10. The CDR3 has 15 amino acids.

The chain joins TRBV12-3 or TRBV12-4 to TRBJ2-1, with 8 nucleotides matching TRBD1. The trim removed 4 bases at V and 4 bases at J, leaving 6 bases unmatched. This CDR3 contains 15 residues. CDR3: CASSWAGGLYNEQFF. The CDR3 region has the DNA TGTGCCAGCAGTTGGGCAGGGGGCTTATACAATGAGCAGTTCTTC.

At least ten counts were recorded for this clonotype. The genes are TRBV10-3 and TRBJ2-1; a weak D match, TRBD1 (5 bases). The CDR3 runs to 15 residues. The ends were cut back, 2 bases at V and 4 bases at J, with 12 bases in the middle. CDR1 is ENHRY and CDR2 is SYGVKD in the germline V gene. CDR3 in DNA: TGTGCCATCAGTGAGCCAGCCGGACATTACAATGAGCAGTTCTTC. This encodes CAISEPAGHYNEQFF.

There are a few counts of this clonotype. The genes are TRBV6-5 and TRBJ1-2; D not certain. Per the germline V gene, CDR1 is MNHEY and CDR2 is SVGAGI. V was trimmed by 4 bases and J by 0 bases, leaving 9 bases between them. This CDR3 region has 14 residues. CDR3 region: CASSSTGANYGYTF. CDR3 nucleotides: TGTGCCAGCAGTTCGACCGGGGCTAACTATGGCTACACCTTC.

Ten or more counts support this clonotype. The gene calls are TRBV20-1 and TRBJ2-7; 7 nucleotides line up with TRBD2. V gave up 6 bases and J gave up 0 bases; unmatched junction bases: 17. Germline V gene lookup returns CDR1 DFQATT and CDR2 SNEGSKA (reference sequence). This CDR3 has 17 residues. CDR3 region: CSARAGYSGPSSYEQYF. CDR3 bases: TGCAGTGCCCGAGCGGGCTATAGCGGGCCCTCCTCCTACGAGCAGTACTTC.

In this sample, this clonotype turned up a few times. The rearrangement links TRBV4-2 to TRBJ1-4; D call uncertain. The CDR3 has 13 residues. V lost 1 base and J lost 8, with 8 bases in between. Per germline, CDR1 LGHNA and CDR2 YNFKEQ. The CDR3 sequence: CASSQGGPEKLFF. CDR3 nucleotides: TGTGCCAGCAGCCAAGGGGGTCCGGAAAAACTGTTTTTT.

This chain connects TRBV5-5 to TRBJ2-1, with D possibly matching TRBD1 (5 bases). V gave up 5 bases and J gave up 1 base, with 13 bases separating them. CDR3 length: 15 amino acids. CDR1 is SGHKS, CDR2 YYEKEE, per germline (reference sequence). CDR3 in DNA: TGTGCCAGCAGTCCGCAGGGCTGGTCCTACAATGAGCAGTTCTTC. This codes for CASSPQGWSYNEQFF.

This clonotype has ten or more counts. CDR3 amino acids: CANNPGTGIYEQYF. CDR3 nucleotide sequence: TGTGCCAACAACCCCGGGACAGGAATTTACGAGCAGTACTTC. This chain joins TRBV6-6 and TRBJ2-7; TRBD1 matches at 8 bases. The germline V gene encodes CDR1 MNHNY and CDR2 SVGAGI (reference sequence). CDR3 length: 14 residues. J gave up 4 bases and V 10 bases, and 12 bases lay outside the gene matches.

The chain recombines TRBV6-6 with TRBJ2-7, with TRBD1 matching over 9 bases. Germline-derived CDR1 and CDR2 are MNHNY and SVGAGI (reference sequence). The CDR3 loop spans 15 amino acids. Germline trimming cut 6 bases from V and 1 base from J; bases unmatched to any gene: 7. The CDR3, as DNA: TGTGCCAGCAGCCTAATCGGGACAGGGTCCTACGAGCAGTACTTC. It codes for CASSLIGTGSYEQYF.

This clonotype was found many times. This chain connects TRBV30 to TRBJ2-2; no definite D call. The CDR3 runs 14 residues. Germline V gives CDR1 GTSNPN, CDR2 SVGIG (reference sequence). The ends were cut back, 2 bases at V and 2 bases at J, with 9 bases in the middle. The CDR3 reads CAWSTAVNTGELFF. CDR3 DNA sequence: TGTGCCTGGAGTACGGCAGTCAACACCGGGGAGCTGTTTTTT.

This clonotype was counted between two and nine times. The chain is built from TRBV5-1 and TRBJ2-5, with 13 positions matching TRBD2. V lost 4 bases, J lost 4 bases, and 4 bases stayed unmatched. This CDR3 spans 15 amino acids. Germline CDR1 SGHRS, CDR2 YFSETQ. This chain's CDR3 is CASSLGLAGRETQYF. In DNA, the CDR3 is TGCGCCAGCAGCCTGGGACTAGCGGGGCGAGAGACCCAGTACTTC. The variable domain in full, with the rest retrieved from reference TRBV5-1 and TRBJ2-5, is KAGVTQTPRYLIKTRGQQVTLSCSPISGHRSVSWYQQTPGQGLQFLFEYFSETQRNKGNFPGRFSGRQFSNSRSEMNVSTLELGDSALYLCASSLGLAGRETQYFGPGTRLLVL.

This clonotype occurred many times. The chain links TRBV30 to TRBJ1-5; the D gene is possibly TRBD1 (5 bases). The CDR3 is 14 residues long. Germline V lookup: CDR1 GTSNPN, CDR2 SVGIG (reference sequence). V dropped 4 bases and J dropped 0 bases, with 10 bases sitting between them. The CDR3 loop is CAWTGPDSNQPQHF. The CDR3 DNA sequence: TGTGCCTGGACGGGACCCGATAGCAATCAGCCCCAGCATTTT.

This clonotype was picked up a small number of times. The genes are TRBV7-9 and TRBJ2-7, with D unclear. Germline V gene sequence: CDR1 SEHNR, CDR2 FQNEAQ (reference sequence). V was trimmed by 5 bases and J by 4 bases, leaving 18 bases between them. The CDR3 runs to 15 residues. The CDR3 sequence is CASSISGSLPYEQYF. CDR3 DNA: TGTGCCAGCAGCATATCCGGGTCTCTACCGTACGAGCAGTACTTC.

The V and J genes are TRBV5-1 and TRBJ2-5; no definite D call. The CDR3 is 12 amino acids. Trimming shortened V by 3 bases and J by 3 bases, and 6 bases separated the two germline ends. Germline CDR1 reads SGHRS; CDR2 reads YFSETQ. The CDR3 region has the DNA TGCGCCAGCAGCTACTTGGAAGAGACCCAGTACTTC. Translated, it gives CASSYLEETQYF.

V gene TRBV19 combines with J gene TRBJ2-2; the match to TRBD2 covers 7 bases. The CDR3 is 16 amino acids. The J segment lost 8 bases and the V segment lost 0 bases, leaving 9 bases of the junction unmatched. Per germline, CDR1 LNHDA and CDR2 SQIVND (reference sequence). The CDR3 bases are TGTGCCAGTAGTATAGATCTGGGACTATATTCTGGGGAGCTGTTTTTT. It specifies CASSIDLGLYSGELFF.

This clonotype was seen a handful of times. This chain links TRBV6-5 with TRBJ1-4; possibly TRBD1 for D (6 bases). Germline CDR1 reads MNHEY; CDR2 reads SVGAGI. The CDR3 is 14 amino acids. Trimming shortened V by 2 bases and J by 13 bases, and 17 bases separated the two germline ends. CDR3 loop: CASSYSPTGYGLFF. Written as DNA, the CDR3 is TGTGCCAGCAGTTACAGCCCCACAGGGTACGGACTGTTTTTT.

This clonotype was counted many times. CDR3 protein: CSAADRANQPQHF. The DNA for the CDR3 is TGCAGCGCCGCGGACAGGGCTAATCAGCCCCAGCATTTT. The rearrangement joins TRBV29-1 to TRBJ1-5, with 8 positions matching TRBD1. CDR3 length equals 13 residues. The germline V gene encodes CDR1 SQVTM and CDR2 ANQGSEA. J lost 4 bases, V lost 7 bases, and 6 bases had no gene match.

This clonotype appeared many times. The V and J genes are TRBV7-9 and TRBJ2-7; 7 positions agree with TRBD2. Germline V CDR1 and CDR2: SEHNR, FQNEAQ (reference sequence). CDR3 size: 14 residues. V was pared by 3 bases and J by 1 base, with 3 bases of the junction left unmatched. The DNA of the CDR3 is TGTGCCAGCAGCTTTGGCGGGGGTTCCTACGAGCAGTACTTC. Residues: CASSFGGGSYEQYF.

This clonotype was found many times. This chain links TRBV29-1 with TRBJ2-1, with D uncertain. The CDR3 has 15 amino acids. The germline CDR1 and CDR2 sequences are SQVTM and ANQGSEA. V shed 6 bases and J shed 8 bases, with 23 bases lying between them. This CDR3 is CSVAPRARGWYEQFF. The CDR3 DNA sequence: TGCAGCGTCGCCCCTAGGGCGCGAGGATGGTATGAGCAGTTCTTC.

This clonotype was detected ten times or more. The V and J genes are TRBV15 and TRBJ1-2, with TRBD1 matching 8 bases. The CDR3 runs to 15 residues. Germline V gene data show CDR1 as LNHNV and CDR2 as YYDKDF (reference sequence). V lost 1 base to trimming and J lost 3 bases; unmatched junction nucleotides: 4. CDR3 residues: CATSRGPTGDYGYTF. CDR3 nucleotides: TGTGCCACCAGCAGAGGGCCGACAGGGGACTATGGCTACACCTTC.

This clonotype has a count of ten or more. The chain couples TRBV20-1 to TRBJ1-5; no definite D call. Trimming cost V 3 bases and J 0 bases, with 9 bases left between them. Germline values: CDR1 DFQATT, CDR2 SNEGSKA (reference sequence). The CDR3 loop spans 14 amino acids. CDR3 in amino acids: CSASLQNSNQPQHF. The CDR3 nucleotides read TGCAGTGCTAGTTTACAGAATAGCAATCAGCCCCAGCATTTT.

This clonotype was recorded at least ten times. The chain links TRBV11-2 to TRBJ2-5; D gene ambiguous. Germline-derived CDR1 and CDR2 are SGHAT and FQNNGV. The V gene lost 3 bases and the J gene lost 3 bases, with 8 bases spanning the gap. CDR3 length: 13 residues. The CDR3 protein is CASSLWEKETQYF. The DNA for the CDR3 is TGTGCCAGCAGCTTGTGGGAAAAAGAGACCCAGTACTTC.

This clonotype has a count of ten or more. The J gene is TRBJ2-7, the V gene TRBV4-3; possible D gene TRBD1, 5 bases. The CDR3 extends over 15 amino acids. Trimming removed 1 base at V and 0 bases at J, with 10 bases between. Germline-derived CDR1 and CDR2 are LGHNA and YSLEER. The CDR3 loop is CASSQVPGPSYEQYF. The CDR3 coding sequence is TGCGCCAGCAGCCAAGTCCCAGGGCCCTCCTACGAGCAGTACTTC.

This clonotype was counted at least ten times. The chain has TRBV14 and TRBJ1-1; D call uncertain. The CDR3 extends over 17 amino acids. The germline gives CDR1 SGHDN, CDR2 FVKESK. Trimming pared 0 bases from V and 1 base from J, leaving 15 bases between. The CDR3 DNA sequence: TGTGCCAGCAGCCAAGAGACCCCCCCTTCCAGGAACACTGAAGCTTTCTTT. Translating it yields CASSQETPPSRNTEAFF.